Below, 10 T cell receptor beta chains from the same sample are listed, as sequenced in a study of blood T cell repertoires in COVID-19. Clones were read by immunoSEQ multiplex PCR, and TCRdb kept only the in-frame ones, dropping some. The sample includes roughly 77,000 clones, around 80% seen only once; the top ten take 26%. The sequenced sample was peripheral blood. These receptors came from a man aged 55 to 70 with active or convalescent COVID-19.

This chain links TRBV2 with TRBJ1-6, with D uncertain. Trimming took off 6 bases at V and 5 bases at J, with 5 bases between the two ends. This CDR3 contains 12 residues. In germline, CDR1 is SNHLY, CDR2 FYNNEI. In DNA, the CDR3 is TGTGCCAGCAGAACGGATAATTCACCCCTCCACTTT. Translated: CASRTDNSPLHF. The variable domain in full, completed from reference TRBV2 and TRBJ1-6, reads EPEVTQTPSHQVTQMGQEVILRCVPISNHLYFYWYRQILGQKVEFLVSFYNNEISEKSEIFDDQFSVERPDGSNFTLKIRSTKLEDSAMYFCASRTDNSPLHFGNGTRLTVT.

The chain carries TRBV9 and TRBJ1-1; 8 nucleotides agree with TRBD1. This CDR3 contains 13 residues. Losses at the gene ends were 0 bases for V and 7 bases for J; bases not matched to a gene: 2. Per the germline V gene, CDR1 is SGDLS and CDR2 is YYNGEE. DNA of the CDR3: TGTGCCAGCAGCGTAGGTGGACAGGGTGAAGCTTTCTTT. It codes for CASSVGGQGEAFF. The full variable domain, completed using reference TRBV9 and TRBJ1-1, is DSGVTQTPKHLITATGQRVTLRCSPRSGDLSVYWYQQSLDQGLQFLIQYYNGEERAKGNILERFSAQQFPDLHSELNLSSLELGDSALYFCASSVGGQGEAFFGQGTRLTVV.

V is TRBV4-3 and J is TRBJ1-2; no clear D. Deletions cut 0 bases from V and 4 bases from J, with 6 bases between. Per germline, CDR1 LGHNA and CDR2 YSLEER. This CDR3 is built from 13 residues. The CDR3: CASSQEFLYGYTF. The CDR3 coding sequence is TGCGCCAGCAGCCAAGAATTCCTCTATGGCTACACCTTC.

This chain joins TRBV6-4 and TRBJ2-1; TRBD1 is a possible D gene (6 bases). The V gene's germline CDR1 is MRHNA and CDR2 SNTAGT. The CDR3 spans 12 residues. V lost 5 bases, J lost 13 bases, and 15 bases lay in between. CDR3 coding DNA: TGTGCCAGCAGTCGGGTAGAGGGGGAACAGTTCTTC. Translated, it gives CASSRVEGEQFF.

The chain is built from TRBV5-4 and TRBJ2-2; no definite D call. CDR1 and CDR2 from the germline V gene are SGHNT and YYREEE (reference sequence). Deletions cut 1 base from V and 0 bases from J, with 10 bases between. The CDR3 consists of 16 residues. CDR3 sequence (DNA): TGTGCCAGCAGCTTGTCGGCAGGCGCGAACACCGGGGAGCTGTTTTTT. Its translation is CASSLSAGANTGELFF. Variable domain in full (rest from reference TRBV5-4 and TRBJ2-2): ETGVTQSPTHLIKTRGQQVTLRCSSQSGHNTVSWYQQALGQGPQFIFQYYREEENGRGNFPPRFSGLQFPNYSSELNVNALELDDSALYLCASSLSAGANTGELFFGEGSRLTVL.

The rearrangement links TRBV5-5 to TRBJ2-7, with TRBD1 matching over 10 bases. CDR1 is SGHKS, CDR2 YYEKEE, per germline (reference sequence). This CDR3 is 16 amino acids long. After removal of 0 bases from V and 3 bases from J, the junction contained 6 bases not matched to a gene. The CDR3 DNA follows: TGTGCCAGCAGCTTGGCCGGGACAGGGGTTATCTACGAGCAGTACTTC. It codes for CASSLAGTGVIYEQYF.

This clone was picked up a small number of times. The chain uses TRBV5-6 and TRBJ2-3; D is possibly TRBD1 (6 bases). The germline V gene has CDR1 SGHDT and CDR2 YYEEEE. The length of the CDR3 is 16 residues. Trimming removed 1 base from V and 2 bases from J, with 14 bases in between. As DNA, the CDR3 is TGTGCCAGCAGCTTGTGGCTAGGGACACTCACAGATACGCAGTATTTT. It translates to CASSLWLGTLTDTQYF.

The chain joins TRBV19 to TRBJ2-6; D remains unclear. Trimming shortened V by 8 bases and J by 3 bases, and 5 bases separated the two germline ends. Germline values: CDR1 LNHDA, CDR2 SQIVND (reference sequence). The CDR3 length is 12 residues. The CDR3 coding sequence is TGTGCCAGTCTAAGTGGGGCCAACGTCCTGACTTTC. As protein: CASLSGANVLTF.

This clone appeared a single time. This sequence joins TRBV18 and TRBJ2-1; 8 bases fit TRBD1. The CDR3 runs to 12 residues. The V gene end was trimmed by 3 bases and the J gene end by 8 bases; junction bases not matched to a gene: 0. The germline CDR1 and CDR2 sequences are KGHSH and LQKENI. CDR3 nucleotides: TGTGCCAGCTCACCGACAGGGGATGAGCAGTTCTTC. Protein sequence: CASSPTGDEQFF.

This clone was detected only a few times. The V gene is TRBV9, the J gene TRBJ2-5; 8 nucleotides line up with TRBD2. V lost 0 bases and J lost 4; bases outside the gene matches: 5. Germline assignment: CDR1 SGDLS and CDR2 YYNGEE. This CDR3 comprises 15 residues. CDR3 nucleotide sequence: TGTGCCAGCAGCGTAGCTTTCGCGGGGGGAGAGACCCAGTACTTC. Residues: CASSVAFAGGETQYF.